This T cell receptor beta chain was profiled in a study of shared clonotypes between healthy human individuals. The study's findings and limits: Clonotype sharing among donors was thought likely to change with sequencing depth.

Selected positively for CCR7 and CD45RO-negative, naive CD8 cells excluded terminally differentiated effector memory CD45RA+ cells. Recent acute infections and vaccinations were absent in the healthy HIV-negative adult donors. Comment on this clone: What it binds is unknown.

This CDR3 spans 15 amino acids. V was clipped by 0 bases and J by 5 bases; unmatched bases: 3. Germline values: CDR1 MGHRA, CDR2 YSYEKL. Researchers ran the assay at a deep level. TCRdb's copy holds only in-frame clones and misses some; the assay was immunoSEQ multiplex PCR. The sample lists 760,000 or so clones, about 96% occurring once. Sequencing was done on a sample of naive CD8+ T cells sorted from blood. The TCR was taken from a man aged 30 to 39 in good health. The V and J genes are TRBV4-1 and TRBJ2-1, with 8 positions matching TRBD2. The chain's CDR3 is CASSQDPTSDNEQFF. The CDR3 coding sequence is TGCGCCAGCAGCCAAGACCCGACTAGCGACAATGAGCAGTTCTTC.